This record looks at one T cell receptor (beta chain) sequence and its context. This sample was included in a study of blood T cell repertoires in COVID-19. On the study more broadly: COVID-19 samples, acute and convalescent, were from the United States, Italy and Spain. Sources were T cells, B-cell-depleted T cells, or PBMCs; the material itself was cDNA or gDNA.

In the authors' methods: Quantification of nucleated cells was approximated via reference gene primer amplification. The method was immunoSEQ multiplex PCR; TCRdb's version includes in-frame clones alone and lacks a portion of them. That table supplies the V and J calls and clone size; D and trimming were determined from the DNA. This sample has 100,000 to 150,000 clones, with roughly 88% found just once. CDR1 and CDR2 (germline): LNHDA, SQIVND (reference sequence). Trimming stripped 6 bases from V and 5 bases from J, with 7 bases between. CDR3 size: 12 residues. The sequence was obtained from a man between 45 and 60 years old with acute or convalescent COVID-19. V gene TRBV19 combines with J gene TRBJ1-4, with D perhaps matching TRBD1 (5 bases). The sample consisted of peripheral blood. CDR3 DNA: TGTGCCAGTAGGTACAGGAATGAAAAACTGTTTTTT. This translates into CASRYRNEKLFF.